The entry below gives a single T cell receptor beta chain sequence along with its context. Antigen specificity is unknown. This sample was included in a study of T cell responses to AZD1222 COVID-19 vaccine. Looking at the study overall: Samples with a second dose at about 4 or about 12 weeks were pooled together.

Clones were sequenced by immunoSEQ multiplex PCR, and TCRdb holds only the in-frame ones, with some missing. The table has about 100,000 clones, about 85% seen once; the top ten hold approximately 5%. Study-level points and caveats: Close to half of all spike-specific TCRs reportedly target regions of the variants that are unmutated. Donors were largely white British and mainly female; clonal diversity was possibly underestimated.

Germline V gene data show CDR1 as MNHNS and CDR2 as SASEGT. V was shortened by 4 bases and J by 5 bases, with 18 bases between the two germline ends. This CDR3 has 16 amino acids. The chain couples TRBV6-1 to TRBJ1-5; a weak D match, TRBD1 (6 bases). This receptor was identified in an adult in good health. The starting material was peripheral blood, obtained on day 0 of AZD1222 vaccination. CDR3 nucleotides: TGTGCCAGCAGTGGGGTAGGGGGGCCGGCTGATCAGCCCCAGCATTTT. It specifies CASSGVGGPADQPQHF.